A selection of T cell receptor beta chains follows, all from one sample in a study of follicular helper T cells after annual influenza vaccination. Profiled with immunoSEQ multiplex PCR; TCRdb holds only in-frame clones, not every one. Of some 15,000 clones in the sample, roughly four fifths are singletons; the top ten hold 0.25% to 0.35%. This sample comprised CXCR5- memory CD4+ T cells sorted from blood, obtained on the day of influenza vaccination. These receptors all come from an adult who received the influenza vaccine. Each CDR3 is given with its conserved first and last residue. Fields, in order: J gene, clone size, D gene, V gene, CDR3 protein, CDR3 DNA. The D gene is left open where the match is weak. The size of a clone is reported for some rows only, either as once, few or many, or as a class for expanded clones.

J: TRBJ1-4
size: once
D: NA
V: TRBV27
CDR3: CASSPNHNWDAATNEKLFF
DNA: TGTGCCAGCAGTCCTAACCACAATTGGGACGCTGCAACTAATGAAAAACTGTTTTTT

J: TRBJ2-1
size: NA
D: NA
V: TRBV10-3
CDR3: CAISESPLNEQFF
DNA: TGTGCCATCAGTGAGTCCCCTCTAAATGAGCAGTTCTTC

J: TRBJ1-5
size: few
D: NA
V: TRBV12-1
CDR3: CASSGQGTRPGGNQPQHF
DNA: TGTGCCAGCAGCGGACAGGGGACCCGGCCTGGTGGCAATCAGCCCCAGCATTTT

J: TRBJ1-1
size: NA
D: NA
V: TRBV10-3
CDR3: CAISDKNREAFF
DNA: TGTGCCATCAGTGACAAGAATCGGGAGGCTTTCTTT

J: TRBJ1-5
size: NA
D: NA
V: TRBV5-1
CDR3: CASSFGWDQPQHF
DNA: TGCGCCAGCAGCTTTGGATGGGATCAGCCCCAGCATTTT

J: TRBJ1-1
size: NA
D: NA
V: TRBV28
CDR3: CASKGQLNTEAFF
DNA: TGTGCCAGCAAGGGACAACTGAACACTGAAGCTTTCTTT

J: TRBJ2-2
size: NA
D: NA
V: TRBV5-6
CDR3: CASSLLGRTGELFF
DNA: TGTGCCAGCAGCCTATTGGGTAGAACCGGGGAGCTGTTTTTT

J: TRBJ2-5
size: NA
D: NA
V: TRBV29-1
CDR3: CSASLDIGETQYF
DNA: TGCAGCGCCTCTTTGGACATCGGCGAGACCCAGTACTTC

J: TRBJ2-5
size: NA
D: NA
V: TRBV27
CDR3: CASSRAADAHGPPPGETQYF
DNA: TGTGCCAGCAGTCGTGCGGCCGACGCCCATGGCCCACCCCCGGGTGAGACCCAGTACTTC

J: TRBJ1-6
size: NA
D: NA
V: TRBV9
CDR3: CASSVGRNNSPLHF
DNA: TGTGCCAGCAGCGTAGGGAGGAATAATTCACCCCTCCACTTT

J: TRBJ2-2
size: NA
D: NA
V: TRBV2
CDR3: CASTWSTGELFF
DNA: TGTGCCAGCACCTGGAGCACCGGGGAGCTGTTTTTT

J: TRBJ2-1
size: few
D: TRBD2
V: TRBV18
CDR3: CASSQSGGAYNEQFF
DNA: TGTGCCAGCTCACAGAGCGGGGGGGCCTACAATGAGCAGTTCTTC

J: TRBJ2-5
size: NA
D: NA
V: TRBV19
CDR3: CASSIGVQGRETQYF
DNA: TGTGCCAGTAGTATAGGGGTACAGGGACGCGAGACCCAGTACTTC

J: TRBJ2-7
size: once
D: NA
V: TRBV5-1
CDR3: CASSLSGGVKDQKQYF
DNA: TGCGCCAGCAGCTTGAGCGGTGGCGTAAAGGACCAAAAGCAGTACTTC

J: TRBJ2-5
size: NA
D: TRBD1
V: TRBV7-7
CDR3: CASTVTGTGETQYF
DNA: TGTGCCAGCACCGTCACGGGGACAGGGGAGACCCAGTACTTC

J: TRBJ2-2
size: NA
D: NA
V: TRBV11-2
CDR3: CASRPPGIRTGELFF
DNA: TGTGCCAGCAGGCCCCCCGGGATTCGCACCGGGGAGCTGTTTTTT

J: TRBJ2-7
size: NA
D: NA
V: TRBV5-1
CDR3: CASRQGLSDEQYF
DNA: TGCGCCAGCAGACAGGGTCTCTCAGACGAGCAGTACTTC

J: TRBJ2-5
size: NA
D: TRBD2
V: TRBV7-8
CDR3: CASSARLAGSAQETQYF
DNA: TGTGCCAGCAGCGCCCGACTAGCGGGGTCCGCCCAAGAGACCCAGTACTTC

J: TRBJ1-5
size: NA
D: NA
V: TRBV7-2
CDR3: CASSLGGRNQPQHF
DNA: TGTGCCAGCAGCTTAGGAGGCCGCAATCAGCCCCAGCATTTT

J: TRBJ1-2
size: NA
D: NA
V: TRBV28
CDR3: CASSFRRRIENYGYTF
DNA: TGTGCCAGCAGTTTTCGCCGCAGGATCGAGAACTATGGCTACACCTTC

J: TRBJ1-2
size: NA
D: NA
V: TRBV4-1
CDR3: CASSPVGVRPYTF
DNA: TGCGCCAGCAGCCCAGTGGGGGTCCGGCCCTACACCTTC

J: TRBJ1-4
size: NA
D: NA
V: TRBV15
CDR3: CATSRDRNEKLFF
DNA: TGTGCCACCAGCAGAGACAGAAATGAAAAACTGTTTTTT

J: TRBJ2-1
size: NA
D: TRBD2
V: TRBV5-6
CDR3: CASSSSGGRSSYNEQFF
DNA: TGTGCCAGCAGCTCTTCGGGGGGGAGAAGCTCCTACAATGAGCAGTTCTTC

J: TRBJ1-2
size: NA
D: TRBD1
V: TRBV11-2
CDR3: CASSRTGDYGYTF
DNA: TGTGCCAGCAGCCGGACAGGGGACTATGGCTACACCTTC

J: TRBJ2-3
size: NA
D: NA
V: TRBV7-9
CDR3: CASSLTGSTDTQYF
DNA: TGTGCCAGCAGCTTAACCGGGAGCACAGATACGCAGTATTTT

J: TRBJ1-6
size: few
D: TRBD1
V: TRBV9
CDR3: CASSPNRQGWNSPLHF
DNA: TGTGCCAGCAGCCCCAACCGACAGGGATGGAATTCACCCCTCCACTTT

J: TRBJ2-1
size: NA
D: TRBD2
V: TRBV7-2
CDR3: CASSDSGLALTYNEQFF
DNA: TGTGCCAGCAGCGACAGTGGACTAGCCCTCACCTACAATGAGCAGTTCTTC

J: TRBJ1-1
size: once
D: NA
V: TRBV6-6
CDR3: CASGRETGTEAFF
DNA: TGTGCCAGCGGGAGGGAGACGGGGACTGAAGCTTTCTTT

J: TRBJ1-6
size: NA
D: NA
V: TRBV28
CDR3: CASSFRVNSPLHF
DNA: TGTGCCAGCAGTTTCCGGGTCAATTCACCCCTCCACTTT

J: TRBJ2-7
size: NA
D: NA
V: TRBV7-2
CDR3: CASSLAGVAYEQYF
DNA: TGTGCCAGCAGCTTAGCGGGGGTGGCCTACGAGCAGTACTTC

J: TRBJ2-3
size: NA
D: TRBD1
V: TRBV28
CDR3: CASREGTGTDTQYF
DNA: TGTGCCAGCAGAGAAGGGACAGGCACAGATACGCAGTATTTT

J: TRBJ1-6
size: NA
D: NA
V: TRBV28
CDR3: CASTRYPGSASPLHF
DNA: TGTGCCAGCACCCGGTACCCAGGGTCCGCTTCACCCCTCCACTTT

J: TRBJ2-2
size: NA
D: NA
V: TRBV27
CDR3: CASSLWGAGELFF
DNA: TGTGCCAGCAGTTTATGGGGGGCCGGGGAGCTGTTTTTT

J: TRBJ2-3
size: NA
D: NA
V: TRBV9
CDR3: CASSVAAGSTDTQYF
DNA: TGTGCCAGCAGCGTAGCGGCGGGGAGCACAGATACGCAGTATTTT

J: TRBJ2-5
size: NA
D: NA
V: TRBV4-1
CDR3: CASSQVRETQYF
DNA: TGCGCCAGCAGCCAAGTGAGAGAGACCCAGTACTTC

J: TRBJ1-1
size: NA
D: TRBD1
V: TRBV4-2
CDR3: CASSQAYIQGAGSEAFF
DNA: TGTGCCAGCAGCCAAGCCTACATACAGGGGGCCGGTTCTGAAGCTTTCTTT

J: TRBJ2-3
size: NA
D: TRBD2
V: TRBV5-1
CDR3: CASSGLAGGRDTQYF
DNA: TGCGCCAGCAGCGGCCTAGCGGGGGGGCGTGATACGCAGTATTTT

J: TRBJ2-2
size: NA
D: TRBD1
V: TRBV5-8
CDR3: CASRTGLDTGELFF
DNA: TGTGCCAGCAGGACAGGGTTGGACACCGGGGAGCTGTTTTTT

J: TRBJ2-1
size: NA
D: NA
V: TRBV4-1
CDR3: CASSQVIANEQFF
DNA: TGCGCCAGCAGCCAAGTTATTGCAAATGAGCAGTTCTTC

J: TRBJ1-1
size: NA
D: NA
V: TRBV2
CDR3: CASSEDLGHEAFF
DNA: TGTGCCAGCAGTGAAGATTTAGGACATGAAGCTTTCTTT

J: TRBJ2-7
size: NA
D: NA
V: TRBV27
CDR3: CASSPADLYEQYF
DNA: TGTGCCAGCAGCCCCGCGGACCTCTACGAGCAGTACTTC

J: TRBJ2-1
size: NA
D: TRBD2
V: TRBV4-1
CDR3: CASTGRILAAGLYNEQFF
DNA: TGCGCCAGCACGGGGCGAATTCTGGCAGCGGGGCTCTACAATGAGCAGTTCTTC

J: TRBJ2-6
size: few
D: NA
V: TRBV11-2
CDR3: CASSRTGLSDVLTF
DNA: TGTGCCAGCAGCCGCACGGGACTCTCAGATGTCCTGACTTTC

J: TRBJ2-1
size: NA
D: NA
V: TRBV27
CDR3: CASSSEGLGYNEQFF
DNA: TGTGCCAGCAGTTCCGAGGGCTTGGGCTACAATGAGCAGTTCTTC

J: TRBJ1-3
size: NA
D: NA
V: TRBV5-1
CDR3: CASSLAQGGSGNTIYF
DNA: TGCGCCAGCAGCTTGGCCCAAGGGGGATCTGGAAACACCATATATTTT

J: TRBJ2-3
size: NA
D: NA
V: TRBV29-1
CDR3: CSVMGGHTDTQYF
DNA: TGCAGCGTTATGGGGGGACACACAGATACGCAGTATTTT

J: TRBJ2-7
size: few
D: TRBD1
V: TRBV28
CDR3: CASAPPGQGYEQYF
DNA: TGTGCCAGCGCTCCACCGGGACAGGGTTACGAGCAGTACTTC

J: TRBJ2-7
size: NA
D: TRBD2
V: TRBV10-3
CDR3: CAISESVGVPGGSYEQYF
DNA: TGTGCCATCAGTGAGTCGGTGGGGGTCCCCGGGGGGAGCTACGAGCAGTACTTC

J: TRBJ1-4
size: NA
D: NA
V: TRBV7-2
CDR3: CASSLRREDEKLFF
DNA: TGTGCCAGCAGCTTACGGAGGGAAGATGAAAAACTGTTTTTT

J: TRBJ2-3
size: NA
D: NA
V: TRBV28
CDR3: CASSAVLDTQYF
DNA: TGTGCCAGCAGTGCAGTATTAGATACGCAGTATTTT

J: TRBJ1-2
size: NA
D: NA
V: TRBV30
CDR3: CAWALGINYGYTF
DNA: TGTGCCTGGGCCCTAGGGATTAACTATGGCTACACCTTC

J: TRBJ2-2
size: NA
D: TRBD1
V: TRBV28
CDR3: CASSPRGQGRTGELFF
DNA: TGTGCCAGCAGTCCCCGGGGACAGGGAAGGACCGGGGAGCTGTTTTTT

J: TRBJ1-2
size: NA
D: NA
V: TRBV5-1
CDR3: CASSQSNYGYTF
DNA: TGCGCCAGCAGTCAGAGCAACTATGGCTACACCTTC

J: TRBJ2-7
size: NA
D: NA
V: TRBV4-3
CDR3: CASSQDRSGDLYEQYF
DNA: TGCGCCAGCAGCCAAGATCGGTCAGGGGACCTCTACGAGCAGTACTTC